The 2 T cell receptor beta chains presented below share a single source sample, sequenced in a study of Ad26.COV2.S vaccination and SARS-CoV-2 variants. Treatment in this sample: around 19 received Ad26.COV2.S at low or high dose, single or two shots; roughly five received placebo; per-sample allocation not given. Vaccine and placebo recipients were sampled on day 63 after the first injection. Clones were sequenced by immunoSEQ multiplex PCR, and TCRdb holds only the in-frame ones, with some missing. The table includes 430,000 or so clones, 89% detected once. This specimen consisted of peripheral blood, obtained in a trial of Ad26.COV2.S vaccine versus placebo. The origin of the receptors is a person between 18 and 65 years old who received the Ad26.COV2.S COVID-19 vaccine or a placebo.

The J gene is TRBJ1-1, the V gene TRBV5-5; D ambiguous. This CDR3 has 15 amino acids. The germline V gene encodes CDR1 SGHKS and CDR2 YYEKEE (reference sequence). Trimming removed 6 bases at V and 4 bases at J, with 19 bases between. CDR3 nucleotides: TGTGCCAGCAACCTACAAGGTTGGAGGAGCACTGAAGCTTTCTTT. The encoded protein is CASNLQGWRSTEAFF.

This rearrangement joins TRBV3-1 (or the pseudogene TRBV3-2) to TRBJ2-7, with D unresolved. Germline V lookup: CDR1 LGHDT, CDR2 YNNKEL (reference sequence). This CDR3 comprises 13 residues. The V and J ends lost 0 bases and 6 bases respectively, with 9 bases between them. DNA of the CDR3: TGTGCCAGCAGCCAAGACCCCCTGGCCGAGCAGTACGTC. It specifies CASSQDPLAEQYV.